This TCR beta chain was sequenced for a study of blood T cells in healthy people across ages. Points from the study as a whole: The study found more naive CD4+ cells and higher diversity in long-lived than aged donors.

Of note for this clonotype: Its target is unknown.

Primed by a sample-barcoded 5' primer and a J-beta primer mix, a second PCR proceeded for 7 to 11 cycles. Each cDNA molecule, via a template-switch adaptor with 12 random nucleotides, was tagged. TCRdb called the 5' RACE reads again in MiXCR, with one record for every CDR3 protein. The sample has hundreds of thousands of distinct CDR3 sequences, roughly 50% seen once. The V and J ends lost 5 bases and 6 bases respectively, with 11 bases between them. CDR1 is MNHEY, CDR2 SVGAGI, per germline. The CDR3 is made up of 13 amino acids. The rearrangement uses TRBV6-5 and TRBJ2-1; D is unresolved. Sequenced: blood. The sequence came from a man in his forties in good health. The CDR3 region is CASSPRALNEQFF. The CDR3 nucleotides are TGTGCCAGCAGTCCCCGGGCACTCAATGAGCAGTTCTTC.